Reported below is one T cell receptor beta chain. The assay was immunoSEQ multiplex PCR, and TCRdb's table has in-frame clones only and misses some. The sample includes around 81,000 clones, approximately 80% of them seen just once. The CDR3 loop spans 11 amino acids. V was pared by 5 bases and J by 6 bases, with 3 bases of the junction left unmatched. The V gene's germline CDR1 is SQVTM and CDR2 ANQGSEA. These data are taken from a study of technical replicates of blood from a handful of donors. The chain combines TRBV29-1 with TRBJ2-7; 8 bases are a match to TRBD1. The receptor comes from a human donor in good health. Some clones in this sample may be carry-over from other donors' samples. Input material: PBMCs. The CDR3 nucleotides read TGCAGCGTTTCCAGGGGGCCCGAGCAGTACTTC. Translation gives CSVSRGPEQYF.